There are a few counts of the clone carrying this T cell receptor beta chain. The entry originates in a study of blood T cell repertoires in COVID-19. Study details: Donors in the United States, Italy and Spain gave samples during acute or convalescent COVID-19. From T cells, B-cell-depleted T cells, or PBMCs came the material, which was cDNA or gDNA.

Germline CDR1 is LNHDA and CDR2 is SQIVND (reference sequence). The CDR3 extends over 14 amino acids. V shed 7 bases, J shed 7 bases, and the junction held 8 bases outside the gene matches. The authors' processing: Amplification of reference gene primers provided the estimated nucleated cell counts. Produced via immunoSEQ multiplex PCR; TCRdb's table is partial and in-frame only. V and J calls and clone size come straight from that table; D and trimming were deduced from the DNA. The table has about 260,000 clones, 83% seen once; the top ten hold approximately 10%. This receptor was obtained from a woman aged 45-65 years who had recovered from COVID-19. Sequencing was done on a sample of peripheral blood. The chain uses TRBV19 and TRBJ2-2; 8 bases match TRBD1. The CDR3 coding sequence is TGTGCCAGTATTCGGACAGGGATCATCGGGGAGCTGTTTTTT. It codes for CASIRTGIIGELFF.